One sample yielded the 7 T cell receptor beta chains listed below, sequenced in a study of T cell responses to AZD1222 COVID-19 vaccine (dated by TCRdb to about 2021). Libraries were prepared through the immunoSEQ multiplex PCR assay. TCRdb obtained this table from immuneACCESS and retained in-frame rearrangements with V and J assigned. These tables miss some clones; where compared with another copy, unresolved V genes account for less than half of the shortfall, and the remainder is unexplained. This sample gives roughly 200,000 clones in total; more than 85% of them show up just once. Less than 2% of the sample is taken by the ten largest. Explained via the paper, the time point label denotes: about 28 days (+/-7) after the second vaccine dose. Sequences were derived from peripheral blood, sampled 28 days after the second AZD1222 dose. The receptors were gathered from an adult who received the AZD1222 COVID-19 vaccine.

The chain has TRBV7-2 and TRBJ2-7, with 8 positions matching TRBD1. The trim removed 1 base at V and 5 bases at J, leaving 4 bases unmatched. CDR3 length: 14 residues. Per germline, CDR1 SGHTA and CDR2 FQGNSA. Written as DNA, the CDR3 is TGTGCCAGCAGCTTAGTAACAGGGGGTGACGAGCAGTACTTC. It encodes CASSLVTGGDEQYF.

The chain carries TRBV12-5 and TRBJ2-7, with D perhaps TRBD1 (6 bases). CDR3 length: 14 residues. Looked up from germline, CDR1 is LGHNT and CDR2 is FRNRAP. V lost 4 bases, J lost 7 bases, and 17 bases lay in between. The CDR3 DNA is TGTGCTAGTGGTTCAGAACAGGGTACGGGGGAGCAGTACTTC. It specifies CASGSEQGTGEQYF. The whole variable domain, filled in from reference TRBV12-5 and TRBJ2-7, reads DARVTQTPRHKVTEMGQEVTMRCQPILGHNTVFWYRQTMMQGLELLAYFRNRAPLDDSGMPKDRFSAEMPDATLATLKIQPSEPRDSAVYFCASGSEQGTGEQYFGPGTRLTVT.

As regards this clone: The sample carries other DNA sequences with the same CDR3. The chain carries TRBV5-1 and TRBJ1-1; D gene uncertain. V was trimmed by 5 bases and J by 0 bases, leaving 5 bases between them. The CDR3 extends over 12 amino acids. Germline V lookup: CDR1 SGHRS, CDR2 YFSETQ. The CDR3 here is CASSLLNTEAFF. CDR3 DNA sequence: TGCGCCAGCAGTCTCTTGAACACTGAAGCTTTCTTT.

This sequence joins TRBV10-1 and TRBJ2-3; D unresolved. V was clipped by 4 bases and J by 2 bases, with 16 bases between them. CDR3 length equals 16 residues. Germline CDR1 and CDR2: WNHNN and SYGVQD (reference sequence). CDR3 sequence reads: CASSGTVVWDTDTQYF. The CDR3 bases are TGCGCCAGCAGTGGGACGGTTGTTTGGGACACAGATACGCAGTATTTT.

This CDR3 reads CASSQDLSGVEGETQYF. For the CDR3, the DNA is TGTGCCAGCAGCCAAGATCTGAGCGGGGTGGAAGGGGAGACCCAGTACTTC. The chain links TRBV4-2 to TRBJ2-5; 7 nucleotides line up with TRBD2. In germline, CDR1 is LGHNA, CDR2 YNFKEQ. Trimming at V came to 0 bases and at J to 5 bases, leaving 12 bases not matched to a gene. The CDR3 is made up of 17 amino acids.

The rearrangement joins TRBV27 to TRBJ2-7, with 7 bases matching TRBD1. Per germline, CDR1 MNHEY and CDR2 SMNVEV (reference sequence). V was clipped by 2 bases and J by 7 bases; unmatched bases: 17. This CDR3 is 17 amino acids long. The CDR3 reads CASSLPPRSDRMREQYF. In DNA form, the CDR3 reads TGTGCCAGCAGTTTACCCCCCCGGTCGGACAGGATGAGGGAGCAGTACTTC.

The rearrangement links TRBV5-4 to TRBJ1-2; D is possibly TRBD1 (6 bases). The CDR3 contains 12 residues. Germline values: CDR1 SGHNT, CDR2 YYREEE (reference sequence). The ends were cut back, 4 bases at V and 8 bases at J, with 12 bases in the middle. DNA for the CDR3: TGTGCCAGCAGCCTACACAGGGTCGGCTACACCTTC. This codes for CASSLHRVGYTF.